The clone carrying this T cell receptor beta chain was picked up a small number of times. At one boundary the junction diverges from the germline segment, which might be a read error. Time point described: newly diagnosed GD, antithyroid drugs for less than 3 months. Extracted RNA from PBMCs served as the source of the TCR library. According to the study, TCR beta libraries were built with iRepertoire HTBI primers and CDR3-region Arm-PCR. TCRdb reprocessed the multiplex PCR reads via MiXCR and lists one record per CDR3 protein. The data hold 450,000 to 700,000 distinct CDR3 sequences, with approximately 13% observed a single time. The entry originates in a study of regulatory T cells in long-lasting Graves disease. Per germline, CDR1 SGHRS and CDR2 YFSETQ. This CDR3 is built from 15 residues. This same sample was also taken into another study, of T cells in Graves' hyperthyroidism and ophthalmopathy.

The V gene is TRBV5-1, the J gene TRBJ2-2, with D maybe TRBD1 (6 bases). This TCR was sampled from a man aged 30-40 years with Graves disease. The source was peripheral blood mononuclear cells (PBMCs), collected at new diagnosis, from a patient treated with antithyroid drugs. The CDR3 reads CASSSVTGNTEELFF. CDR3 nucleotide sequence: TGCGCCAGCAGCTCCGTCACAGGGAACACCGAGGAGCTGTTTTTT.